This T cell receptor (beta chain) was recorded in a study of blood T cells in healthy people across ages. It was with a sample-barcoded 5' primer and a J-beta primer mix that a second PCR of roughly 6 to 12 cycles was run. TCRdb processed the 5' RACE reads anew with MiXCR; each CDR3 protein has one entry. The table has about 640,000 distinct CDR3 sequences, about 30% seen once. Study-level results: Higher diversity, along with more naive CD4+ cells, distinguished long-lived donors from aged donors.

Individuals who donated were healthy Caucasians from Russia aged roughly 6 to 95. This clonotype appeared many times. No antigen is known for it. This receptor was obtained from an elderly woman in good health. Sequenced input: blood.

CDR3 DNA sequence: TGTGCCAGCAGTGCACCCGGGACAGGGGGCTCCTACGAGCAGTACTTC. Residues: CASSAPGTGGSYEQYF. The chain employs TRBV28 and TRBJ2-7; 11 positions agree with TRBD1. This CDR3 comprises 16 residues. The ends lost 5 bases at V and 0 bases at J; junction bases unmatched: 6. Per the germline V gene, CDR1 is MDHEN and CDR2 is SYDVKM.